This record covers a single T cell receptor (beta chain). Drawing of blood for sampling happened at baseline, at cycle 4 day 1, and at cycle 7 day 1. The data belong to a study of OX40 agonist ivuxolimab in advanced cancers. The germline V and J ends were trimmed by 7 bases and 0 bases, with 10 bases remaining between them. Germline V gene sequence: CDR1 GTSNPN, CDR2 SVGIG (reference sequence). The CDR3 totals 12 residues. Only in-frame clones appear in the TCRdb table, and some are missing; sequencing was by immunoSEQ multiplex PCR. The sample holds about 120,000 clones, roughly nine tenths seen once.

The V and J genes are TRBV30 and TRBJ2-7; D unclear. This clonotype originated in an adult with an advanced solid tumor such as melanoma, head and neck, liver or kidney cancer. The source material was CD4+ or CD8+ T cells sorted from blood, sampled in a trial of the OX40 agonist ivuxolimab. CDR3 nucleotide sequence: TGTGCCTCATCAGGTAGCTCCTACGAGCAGTACTTC. Translating it yields CASSGSSYEQYF.